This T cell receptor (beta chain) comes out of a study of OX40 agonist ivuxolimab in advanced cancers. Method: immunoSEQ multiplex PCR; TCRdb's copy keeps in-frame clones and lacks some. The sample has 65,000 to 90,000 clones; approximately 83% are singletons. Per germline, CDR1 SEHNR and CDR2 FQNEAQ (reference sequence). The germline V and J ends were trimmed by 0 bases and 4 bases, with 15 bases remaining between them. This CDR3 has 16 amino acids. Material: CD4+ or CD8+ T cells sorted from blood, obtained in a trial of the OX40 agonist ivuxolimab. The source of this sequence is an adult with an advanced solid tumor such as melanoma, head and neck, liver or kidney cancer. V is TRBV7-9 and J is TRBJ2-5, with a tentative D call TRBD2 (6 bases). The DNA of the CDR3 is TGTGCCAGCAGCTTAGCCCGACCGCAGGGAGGAGAGACCCAGTACTTC. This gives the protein CASSLARPQGGETQYF. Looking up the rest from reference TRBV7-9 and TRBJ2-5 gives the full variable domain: DTGVSQNPRHKITKRGQNVTFRCDPISEHNRLYWYRQTLGQGPEFLTYFQNEAQLEKSRLLSDRFSAERPKGSFSTLEIQRTEQGDSAMYLCASSLARPQGGETQYFGPGTRLLVL.